Reported below is one TCR beta chain. This sample was included in a study of CD8 T cells in Susac syndrome. Germline-derived CDR1 and CDR2 are SNHLY and FYNNEI. The CDR3 covers 16 residues. The V segment lost 4 bases and the J segment 2 bases; nucleotides outside the gene matches: 3. Reverse transcription used about 0.45 to 1 ug RNA and random hexamers. The method of amplification for TCR beta CDR3 was immunoSEQ multiplex PCR, covering 54 Vbeta and 13 Jbeta. One entry per CDR3 protein results from TCRdb running MiXCR on the immunoSEQ multiplex PCR reads. The table lists about 300,000 distinct CDR3 sequences, approximately 85% of them singletons. CD8+ and CD4+ T cells were negatively isolated; TEMRA cells were FACS-enriched.

This chain uses TRBV2 with TRBJ2-1; 12 bases agree with TRBD2. The sequenced material came from CD8+ T cells from PBMCs. This sequence originates from a human donor with multiple sclerosis. CDR3 nucleotides: TGTGCCAGCAGTGGCGCTAGCGGGAGGGCCTACAATGAGCAGTTCTTC. Amino acid sequence: CASSGASGRAYNEQFF.